This TCR beta chain was sequenced during a study of CD8+ T cells in alopecia areata. The wider study: Skin grafts from approximately 6-12-month-old C3H/HeJ donors with spontaneous alopecia were placed on roughly 6-10-week-old female C3H/HeJ mice.

Losses at the gene ends were 0 bases for V and 3 bases for J; bases not matched to a gene: 3. Germline assignment: CDR1 NNHDY and CDR2 SYVADS. The CDR3 covers 15 residues. Sequencing used cDNA as its template, made by extracting RNA and reverse transcribing it. Only in-frame clones appear in the TCRdb table, and some are missing; sequencing was by immunoSEQ multiplex PCR. The sample yields some 110,000 clones, without any singletons. The table lists this clone with a few counts. Its antigen is undetermined. Each gene name is a mouse one. The DNA ends 4 residues before the CDR3 does, and the rest of the CDR3 is filled in from the germline J gene. General study results and limits: Mice gave a clearer picture of TCR sharing than patients did, possibly for HLA-related reasons. An increase in clonality over normal scalp was evident in lesional scalp, especially alopecia totalis/universalis.

This sequence was found in a C3H/HeJ mouse with alopecia areata. For this strain, the MHC haplotype corresponds to H2-k. The specimen was lesional skin. This chain links TRBV13-3 with TRBJ1-1, with 9 bases lining up with TRBD1. The DNA read from the CDR3 is TGTGCCAGCAGTGATGACAGGGGGCTGGACACA. Translated: CASSDDRGLDT. The whole CDR3 is CASSDDRGLDTEVFF.